This T cell receptor (beta chain) appears in the sequencing data of a study of long-term antiretroviral therapy in people with HIV. A v3.0 immunoSEQ assay was performed at survey level. Profiled with immunoSEQ multiplex PCR; TCRdb holds only in-frame clones, not every one. Among about 28,000 clones listed, roughly 84% were seen once. Every donor had one or more pre-ART and two or more post-ART PBMC samples. Everyone in the study who had HIV was treated in the United States. This CDR3 region has 15 residues. The germline V gene encodes CDR1 MDHEN and CDR2 SYDVKM. Deletions cut 3 bases from V and 4 bases from J, with 16 bases between.

V gene TRBV28 combines with J gene TRBJ2-7, with no clear D. This sample comprised unsorted PBMCs, obtained 0.4 years after starting antiretroviral therapy. The TCR comes from a man aged 18-30 years with HIV. CDR3 region: CASSFRAVSIYEQYF. The CDR3 region has the DNA TGTGCCAGCAGTTTTAGGGCTGTTTCTATATACGAGCAGTACTTC.